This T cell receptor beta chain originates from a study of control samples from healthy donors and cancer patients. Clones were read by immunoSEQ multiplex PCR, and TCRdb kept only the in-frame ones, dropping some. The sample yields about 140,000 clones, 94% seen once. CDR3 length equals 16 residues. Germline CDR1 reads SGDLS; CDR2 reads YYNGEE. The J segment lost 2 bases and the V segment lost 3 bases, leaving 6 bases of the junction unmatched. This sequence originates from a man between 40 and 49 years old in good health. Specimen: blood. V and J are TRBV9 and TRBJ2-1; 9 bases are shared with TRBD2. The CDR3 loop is CASSAGIAGAYNEQFF. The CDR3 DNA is TGTGCCAGCAGCGCGGGAATAGCGGGAGCCTACAATGAGCAGTTCTTC.